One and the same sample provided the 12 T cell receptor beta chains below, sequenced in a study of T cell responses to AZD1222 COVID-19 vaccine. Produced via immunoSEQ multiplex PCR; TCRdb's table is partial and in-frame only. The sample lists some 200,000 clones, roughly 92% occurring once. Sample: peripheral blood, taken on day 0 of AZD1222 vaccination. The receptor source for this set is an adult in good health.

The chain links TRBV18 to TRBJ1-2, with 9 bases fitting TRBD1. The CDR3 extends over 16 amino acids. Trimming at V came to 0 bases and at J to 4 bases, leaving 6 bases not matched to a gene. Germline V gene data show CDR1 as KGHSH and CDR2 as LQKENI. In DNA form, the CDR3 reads TGTGCCAGCTCACCACCTCAGGACAGGGGAGGCTATGGCTACACCTTC. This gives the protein CASSPPQDRGGYGYTF.

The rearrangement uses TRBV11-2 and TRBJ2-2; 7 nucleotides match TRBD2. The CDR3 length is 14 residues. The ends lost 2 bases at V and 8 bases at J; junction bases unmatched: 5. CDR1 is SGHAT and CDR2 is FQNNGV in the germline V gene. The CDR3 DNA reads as TGTGCCAGCAGCTTAAATAGCGGGTCTGGGGAGCTGTTTTTT. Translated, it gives CASSLNSGSGELFF.

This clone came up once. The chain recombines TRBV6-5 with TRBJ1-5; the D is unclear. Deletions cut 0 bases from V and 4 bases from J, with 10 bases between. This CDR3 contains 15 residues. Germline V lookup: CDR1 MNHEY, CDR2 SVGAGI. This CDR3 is CASSYSSRPNQPQHF. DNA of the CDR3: TGTGCCAGCAGTTACTCTTCACGTCCTAATCAGCCCCAGCATTTT.

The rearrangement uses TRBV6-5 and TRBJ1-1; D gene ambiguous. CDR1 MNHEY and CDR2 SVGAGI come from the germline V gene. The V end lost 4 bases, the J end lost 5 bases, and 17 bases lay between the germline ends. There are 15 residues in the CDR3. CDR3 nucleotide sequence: TGTGCCAGCAGTTCCGGGCCCCACGTACGAACTGAAGCTTTCTTT. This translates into CASSSGPHVRTEAFF.

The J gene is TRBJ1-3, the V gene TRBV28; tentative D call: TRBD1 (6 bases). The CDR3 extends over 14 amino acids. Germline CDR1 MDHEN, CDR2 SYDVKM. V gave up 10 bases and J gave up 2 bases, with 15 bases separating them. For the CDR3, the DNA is TGTGCCACCCTTACAGGGACTGCTGGAAACACCATATATTTT. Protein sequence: CATLTGTAGNTIYF.

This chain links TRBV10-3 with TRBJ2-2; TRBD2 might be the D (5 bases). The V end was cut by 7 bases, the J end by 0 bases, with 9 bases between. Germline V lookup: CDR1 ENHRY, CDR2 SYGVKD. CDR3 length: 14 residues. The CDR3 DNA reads TGTGCCATCACGGAGAGGGCGAACACCGGGGAGCTGTTTTTT. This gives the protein CAITERANTGELFF.

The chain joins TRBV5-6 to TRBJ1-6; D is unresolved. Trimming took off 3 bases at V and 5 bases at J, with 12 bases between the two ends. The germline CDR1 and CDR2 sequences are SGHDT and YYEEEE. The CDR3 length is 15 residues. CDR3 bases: TGTGCCAGCAGCTACTCCCGACTGAATAATTCACCCCTCCACTTT. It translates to CASSYSRLNNSPLHF.

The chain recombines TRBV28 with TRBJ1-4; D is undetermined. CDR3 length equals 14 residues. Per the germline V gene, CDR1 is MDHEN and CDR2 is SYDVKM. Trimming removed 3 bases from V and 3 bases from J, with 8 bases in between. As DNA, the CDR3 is TGTGCCAGCAGTTTGGTCATGTCTAATGAAAAACTGTTTTTT. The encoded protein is CASSLVMSNEKLFF.

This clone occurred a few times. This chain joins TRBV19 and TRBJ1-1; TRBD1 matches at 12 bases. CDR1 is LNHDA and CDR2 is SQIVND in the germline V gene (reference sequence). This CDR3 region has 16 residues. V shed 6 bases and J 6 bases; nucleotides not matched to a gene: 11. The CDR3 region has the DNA TGTGCCAGTAGCTCGGGGACAGGGGGCGCTGAGGCTGAAGCTTTCTTT. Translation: CASSSGTGGAEAEAFF.

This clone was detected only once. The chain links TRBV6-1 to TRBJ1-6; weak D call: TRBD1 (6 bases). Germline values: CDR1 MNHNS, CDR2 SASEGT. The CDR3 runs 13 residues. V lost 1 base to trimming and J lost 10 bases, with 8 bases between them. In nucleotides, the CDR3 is TGTGCCAGCAGTGAAGGGACAGTCTCACCCCTCCACTTT. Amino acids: CASSEGTVSPLHF.

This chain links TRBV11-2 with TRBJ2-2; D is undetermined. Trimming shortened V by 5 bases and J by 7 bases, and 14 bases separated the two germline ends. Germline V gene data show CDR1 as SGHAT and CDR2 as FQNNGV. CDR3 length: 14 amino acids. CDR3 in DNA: TGTGCCAGCAGCATCAGACTTGGCGTCGGGGAGCTGTTTTTT. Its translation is CASSIRLGVGELFF.

The CDR3, as DNA: TGTGCCAGTAGTATACTGGGCAGGGCACGAAATCAGCCCCAGCATTTT. Translated, it gives CASSILGRARNQPQHF. The rearrangement uses TRBV19 and TRBJ1-5, with D possibly TRBD1 on 5 matching bases. The CDR3 loop spans 16 amino acids. The V end lost 2 bases, the J end lost 4 bases, and 15 bases lay between the germline ends. Germline values: CDR1 LNHDA, CDR2 SQIVND (reference sequence).